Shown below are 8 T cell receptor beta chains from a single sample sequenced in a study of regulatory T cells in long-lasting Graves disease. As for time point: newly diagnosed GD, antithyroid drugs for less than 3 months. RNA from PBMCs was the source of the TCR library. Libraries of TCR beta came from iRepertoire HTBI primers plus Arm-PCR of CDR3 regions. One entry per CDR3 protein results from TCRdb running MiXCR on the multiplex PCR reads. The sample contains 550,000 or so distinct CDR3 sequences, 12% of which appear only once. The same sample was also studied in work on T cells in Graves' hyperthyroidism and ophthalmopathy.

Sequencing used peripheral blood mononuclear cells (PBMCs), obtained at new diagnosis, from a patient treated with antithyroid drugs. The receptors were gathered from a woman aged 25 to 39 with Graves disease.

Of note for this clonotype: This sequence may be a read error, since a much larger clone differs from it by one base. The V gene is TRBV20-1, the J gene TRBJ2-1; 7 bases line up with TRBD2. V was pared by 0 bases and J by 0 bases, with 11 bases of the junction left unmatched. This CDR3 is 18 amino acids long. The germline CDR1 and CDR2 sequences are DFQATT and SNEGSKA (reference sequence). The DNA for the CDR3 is TGCAGTGCTAGAGATGCCCTAGCGGCCACGAGCTCCTACAATGAGCAGTTCTTC. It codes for CSARDALAATSSYNEQFF.

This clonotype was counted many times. CDR3 nucleotides: TGTGCCAGCAGGAGAGGGGGAAGCTCCTACGAGCAGTACTTC. Its translation: CASRRGGSSYEQYF. The chain recombines TRBV27 with TRBJ2-7; perhaps TRBD1 as D (6 bases). The germline CDR1 and CDR2 sequences are MNHEY and SMNVEV (reference sequence). Trimming removed 6 bases at V and 0 bases at J, with 12 bases between. The CDR3 extends over 14 amino acids.

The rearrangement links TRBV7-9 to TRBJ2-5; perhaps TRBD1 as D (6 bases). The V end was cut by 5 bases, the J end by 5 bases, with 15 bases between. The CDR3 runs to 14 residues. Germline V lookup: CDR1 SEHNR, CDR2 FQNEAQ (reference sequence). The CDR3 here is CASSHPGHRETQYF. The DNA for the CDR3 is TGTGCCAGCAGCCATCCGGGACATCGGGAGACCCAGTACTTC.

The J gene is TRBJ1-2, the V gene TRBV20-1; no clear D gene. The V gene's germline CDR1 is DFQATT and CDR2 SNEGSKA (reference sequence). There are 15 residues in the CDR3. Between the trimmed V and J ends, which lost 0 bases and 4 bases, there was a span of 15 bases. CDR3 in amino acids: CSARDVQLNGYGYTF. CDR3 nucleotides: TGCAGTGCTAGAGATGTACAGTTGAATGGCTATGGCTACACCTTC.

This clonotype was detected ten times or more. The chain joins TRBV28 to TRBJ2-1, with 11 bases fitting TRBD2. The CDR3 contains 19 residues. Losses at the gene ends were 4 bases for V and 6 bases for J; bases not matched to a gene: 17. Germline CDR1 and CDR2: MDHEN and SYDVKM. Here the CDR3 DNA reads TGTGCCAGCAGTTCCAAAGCGCCCGTAGCGGGAGGGCAGGGCAATGAGCAGTTCTTC. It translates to CASSSKAPVAGGQGNEQFF.

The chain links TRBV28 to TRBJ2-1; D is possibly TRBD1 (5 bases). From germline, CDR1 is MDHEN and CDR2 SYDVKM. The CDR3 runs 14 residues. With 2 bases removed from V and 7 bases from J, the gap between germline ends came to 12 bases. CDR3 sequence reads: CASSLKGVWNEQFF. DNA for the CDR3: TGTGCCAGCAGTTTAAAAGGGGTTTGGAATGAGCAGTTCTTC.

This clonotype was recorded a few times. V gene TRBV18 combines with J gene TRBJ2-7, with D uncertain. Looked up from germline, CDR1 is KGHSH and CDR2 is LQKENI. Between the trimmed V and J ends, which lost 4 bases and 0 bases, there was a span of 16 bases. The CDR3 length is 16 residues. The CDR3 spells CASSLIPSRPSYEQYF. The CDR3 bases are TGTGCCAGCTCACTCATTCCCAGTAGACCCTCCTACGAGCAGTACTTC.

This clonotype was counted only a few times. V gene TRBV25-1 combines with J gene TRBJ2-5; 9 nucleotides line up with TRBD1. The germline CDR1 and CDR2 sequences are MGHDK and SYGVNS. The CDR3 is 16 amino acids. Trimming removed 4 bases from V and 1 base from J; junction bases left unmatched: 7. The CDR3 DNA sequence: TGTGCCAGCAGTGTTGTCGGGACAGGGATCCAAGAGACCCAGTACTTC. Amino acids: CASSVVGTGIQETQYF.